The clone carrying this TCR beta chain was seen just once. Sequenced by immunoSEQ multiplex PCR; TCRdb stores in-frame clones only, minus some. The table shows over a million clones, with roughly 74% occurring only once. The sample originates from a study of shared clonotypes between healthy human individuals. The V gene's germline CDR1 is MNHEY and CDR2 SMNVEV (reference sequence). The CDR3 extends over 15 amino acids. V shed 3 bases and J shed 4 bases, with 13 bases lying between them. The sequencing sample was made of memory CD4+ T cells from PBMCs. Subset given: CD45RA-negative fraction. The chain has TRBV27 and TRBJ1-5; D remains unclear. This clonotype was sampled from a young man in good health. Some clones in this sample may be carry-over from other donors' samples. The DNA for the CDR3 is TGTGCCAGCAGTTTGGGTCCGTTTCAGAATCAGCCCCAGCATTTT. Amino acids: CASSLGPFQNQPQHF.